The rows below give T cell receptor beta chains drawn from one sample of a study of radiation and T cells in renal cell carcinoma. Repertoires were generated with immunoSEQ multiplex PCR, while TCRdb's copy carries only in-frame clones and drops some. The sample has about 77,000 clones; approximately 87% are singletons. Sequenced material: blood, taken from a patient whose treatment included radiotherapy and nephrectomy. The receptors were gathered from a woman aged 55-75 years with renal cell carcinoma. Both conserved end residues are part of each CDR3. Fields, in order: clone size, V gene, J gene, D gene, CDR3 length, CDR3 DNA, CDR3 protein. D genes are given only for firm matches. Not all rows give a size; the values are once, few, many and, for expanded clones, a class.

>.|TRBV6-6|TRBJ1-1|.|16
TGTGCCACCTACGACCTTCGTCGGACGGTGAACACTGAAGCTTTCTTT
CATYDLRRTVNTEAFF
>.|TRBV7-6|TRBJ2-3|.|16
TGTGCCAGCAGCTTGGCGTGGGGAGTCGGCACAGATACGCAGTATTTT
CASSLAWGVGTDTQYF
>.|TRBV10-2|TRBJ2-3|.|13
TGCGCCAGCACAGGGGGGCGGGCAGATACGCAGTATTTT
CASTGGRADTQYF
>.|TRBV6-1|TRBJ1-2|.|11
TGTGCCAGCAGTGTAGTTTGGGGCTACACCTTC
CASSVVWGYTF
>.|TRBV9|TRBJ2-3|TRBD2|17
TGTGCCAGCAGCGTAAGCGCAGCGGGGGGGAACACAGATACGCAGTATTTT
CASSVSAAGGNTDTQYF
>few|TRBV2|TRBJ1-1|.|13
TGTGCCAGCAGCAGGACGGAGAACACTGAAGCTTTCTTT
CASSRTENTEAFF
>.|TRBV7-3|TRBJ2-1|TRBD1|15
TGTGCCAGCAGCAGCGACAGGGGGCCCTACAATGAGCAGTTCTTC
CASSSDRGPYNEQFF
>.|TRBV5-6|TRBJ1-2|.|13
TGTGCCAGCAGCACAGGGTTGTACTATGGCTACACCTTC
CASSTGLYYGYTF
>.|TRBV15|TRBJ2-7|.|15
TGTGCCACCAGCAGAGATCTAGGAGAAAGCTACGAGCAGTACTTC
CATSRDLGESYEQYF
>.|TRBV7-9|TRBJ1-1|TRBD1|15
TGTGCCAGCAGCGGACAGGGTTTGGGGAACACTGAAGCTTTCTTT
CASSGQGLGNTEAFF
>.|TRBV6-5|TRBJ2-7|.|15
TGTGCCAGCAGTCCCCGGGCCTTAAGCTCCTACGAGCAGTACTTC
CASSPRALSSYEQYF
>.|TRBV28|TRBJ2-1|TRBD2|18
TGTGCCAGCAGTTTGGTACCGGGACTAGCGGACTTATACAATGAGCAGTTCTTC
CASSLVPGLADLYNEQFF
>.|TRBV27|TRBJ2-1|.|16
TGTGCCAGCAGTTTGGACAGTCCCCCCGGGCGGGTTCAGCAGTTCTTC
CASSLDSPPGRVQQFF
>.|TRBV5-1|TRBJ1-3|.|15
TGCGCCAGCAGCTTGACAACCCTCTCTGGAAACACCATATATTTT
CASSLTTLSGNTIYF
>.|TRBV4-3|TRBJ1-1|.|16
TGCGCCAGCAGCCAAGCCGGAGTTCGCCAGAACACTGAAGCTTTCTTT
CASSQAGVRQNTEAFF
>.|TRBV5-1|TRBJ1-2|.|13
TGCGCCAGCAGCTCCACAGGAAACTATGGCTACACCTTC
CASSSTGNYGYTF
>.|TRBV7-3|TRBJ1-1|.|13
TGTGCCAGCAGCCTAACAGGGAACACTGAAGCTTTCTTT
CASSLTGNTEAFF
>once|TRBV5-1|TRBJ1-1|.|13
TGCGCCAGCAGCTCGTCCCCGAACACTGAAGCTTTCTTT
CASSSSPNTEAFF
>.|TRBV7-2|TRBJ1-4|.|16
TGTGCCAGCAGCTTAGTATTATTTTTGGGGGGCGAAAAACTGTTTTTT
CASSLVLFLGGEKLFF
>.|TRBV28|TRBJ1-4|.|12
TGTGCCAGCAGGTTATATGGTGAAAAACTGTTTTTT
CASRLYGEKLFF
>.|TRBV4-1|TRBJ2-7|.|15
TGCGCCAGCAGCCAAGCCCTACAGGGATCCTACGAGCAGTACTTC
CASSQALQGSYEQYF
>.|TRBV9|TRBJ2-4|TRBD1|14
TGTGCCAGCAGCGGGGGACAGGGTGAAAACATTCAGTACTTC
CASSGGQGENIQYF
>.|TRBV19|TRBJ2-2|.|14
TGTGCCAGTAGTCCTAGTCCCAACACCGGGGAGCTGTTTTTT
CASSPSPNTGELFF
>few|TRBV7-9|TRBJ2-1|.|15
TGTGCCAGCAGCCCGCGGGCGGTCGGGCACAATGAGCAGTTCTTC
CASSPRAVGHNEQFF
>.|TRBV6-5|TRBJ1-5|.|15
TGTGCCAGCGCTAACGACAGATATAGCAATCAGCCCCAGCATTTT
CASANDRYSNQPQHF
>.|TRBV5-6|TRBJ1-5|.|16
TGTGCCAGCAGCTTGGGGAGAGTCTATAGCAATCAGCCCCAGCATTTT
CASSLGRVYSNQPQHF
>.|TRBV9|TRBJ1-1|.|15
TGTGCCAGCAGCCCTCTCGCGGGGGCTAACACTGAAGCTTTCTTT
CASSPLAGANTEAFF
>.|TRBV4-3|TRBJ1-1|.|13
TGCGCCAGCAGCCAGCGAGCGAACACTGAAGCTTTCTTT
CASSQRANTEAFF
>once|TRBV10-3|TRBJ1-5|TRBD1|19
TGTGCCATCAGTGAAACGGCAGGGGGCCCTCTACATAGCAATCAGCCCCAGCATTTT
CAISETAGGPLHSNQPQHF
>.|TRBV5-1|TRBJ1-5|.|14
TGCGCCAGCAGCTTGGGTGGGGACGGGCAGCCCCAGCATTTT
CASSLGGDGQPQHF
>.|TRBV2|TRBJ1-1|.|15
.
CASSTSDSRGTEAFF
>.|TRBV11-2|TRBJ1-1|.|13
TGTGCCAGCAGCTTTGGGGTCGGGACTGAAGCTTTCTTT
CASSFGVGTEAFF
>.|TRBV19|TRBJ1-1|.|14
TGTGCCAGTAGTATCGAGGGGAAGGGCACTGAAGCTTTCTTT
CASSIEGKGTEAFF
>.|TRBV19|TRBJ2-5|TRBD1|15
TGTGCCAGTAGCCCAAACGGACAGGGCCAAGAGACCCAGTACTTC
CASSPNGQGQETQYF
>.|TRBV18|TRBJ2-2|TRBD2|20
TGTGCCAGCTCACCACGGCGGGAGTACCCCGAGCGAGTAAACACCGGGGAGCTGTTTTTT
CASSPRREYPERVNTGELFF
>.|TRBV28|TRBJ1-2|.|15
TGTGCCAGCAGTTTATCCAGGCGGGGTAACTATGGCTACACCTTC
CASSLSRRGNYGYTF
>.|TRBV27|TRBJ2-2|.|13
TGTGCCAGCAGTCTAGGGGAATCCGGGGAGCTGTTTTTT
CASSLGESGELFF